This TCR beta chain originates from a study of Ad26.COV2.S vaccination and SARS-CoV-2 variants. The wider study: Donor participated within the Ad26.COV2.S arm of the COV1001 trial. Ad26.COV2.S given intramuscularly, once or twice 56 days apart.

V lost 5 bases to trimming and J lost 11 bases, with 15 bases between them. Germline assignment: CDR1 KGHDR and CDR2 SFDVKD. The CDR3 totals 13 residues. TCRdb keeps only in-frame clones here, not all; method: immunoSEQ multiplex PCR. This table has hundreds of thousands of clones, more than 70% appearing once. General study findings and limits: People given the vaccine had a wider spike-specific TCR breadth than placebo recipients did.

This clone was observed once. Its antigen is not known. Stated treatment: 19 received Ad26.COV2.S at low or high dose, single or two shots; 5 received placebo; per-sample allocation not given. The samples date from day 63 after the first vaccine or placebo injection. Donation was by an adult aged 18-55 years who was in Boston. The sequences come from peripheral blood, collected in a trial of Ad26.COV2.S vaccine versus placebo. The origin of this receptor is a person aged 18-65 years who received the Ad26.COV2.S COVID-19 vaccine or a placebo. The chain has TRBV24-1 and TRBJ2-1, with D possibly matching TRBD2 (5 bases). CDR3 sequence reads: CATSGSSPEKQFF. CDR3 DNA: TGTGCCACCAGTGGGTCTAGCCCGGAGAAGCAGTTCTTC.